This T cell receptor (beta chain) was identified during a study of human T cells and chemical hapten exposure. This sample's time point: patch test 2, 6 weeks after DPC sensitization. Specified treatment: therapeutic diphenylcyclopropenone sensitization with weekly scalp DPC. This clonotype has only a few counts. The antigen is unknown. J lost 8 bases, V lost 7 bases, and 12 bases had no gene match. The CDR3 consists of 15 residues. Germline V gene lookup returns CDR1 MNHNY and CDR2 SVGAGI (reference sequence). Each cDNA molecule in the library carried unique molecular identifiers. TCRdb used MiXCR to reprocess the RACE reads, holding one entry per CDR3 protein. Among about 82,000 distinct CDR3 sequences listed, 6.5% to 8.5% were seen once. Study-wide findings and caveats: TCRs above 1 in 1000 frequency did not change with DPC sensitization. The presence of alopecia in the donors means their immune response may differ from healthy people's.

This sequence joins TRBV6-6 and TRBJ1-2; 11 nucleotides agree with TRBD1. Specimen: whole blood, collected in connection with sensitization to the hapten diphenylcyclopropenone (DPC). This clonotype was obtained from a woman aged 25 to 39 with alopecia areata. Some clones in this sample may be carry-over from other donors' samples. CDR3 sequence: CASNKTGTGGGGYTF. For the CDR3, the DNA is TGTGCCAGCAACAAAACCGGGACAGGGGGAGGGGGCTACACCTTC.